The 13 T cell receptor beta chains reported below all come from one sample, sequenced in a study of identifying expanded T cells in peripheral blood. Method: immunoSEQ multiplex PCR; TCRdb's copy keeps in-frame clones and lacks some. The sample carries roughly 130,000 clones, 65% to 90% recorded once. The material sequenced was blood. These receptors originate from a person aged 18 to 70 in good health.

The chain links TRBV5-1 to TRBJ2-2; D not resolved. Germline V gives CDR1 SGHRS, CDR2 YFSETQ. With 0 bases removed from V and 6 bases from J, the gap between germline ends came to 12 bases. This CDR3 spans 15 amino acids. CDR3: CASSLEASRAGELFF. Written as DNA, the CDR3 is TGCGCCAGCAGCTTGGAGGCTAGTAGGGCCGGGGAGCTGTTTTTT.

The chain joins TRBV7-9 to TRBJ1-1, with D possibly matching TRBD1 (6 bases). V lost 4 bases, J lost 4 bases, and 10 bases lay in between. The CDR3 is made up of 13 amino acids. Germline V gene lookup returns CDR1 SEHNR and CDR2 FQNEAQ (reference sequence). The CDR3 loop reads CASSSGQTTEAFF. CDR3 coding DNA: TGTGCCAGCAGCTCCGGACAGACCACTGAAGCTTTCTTT.

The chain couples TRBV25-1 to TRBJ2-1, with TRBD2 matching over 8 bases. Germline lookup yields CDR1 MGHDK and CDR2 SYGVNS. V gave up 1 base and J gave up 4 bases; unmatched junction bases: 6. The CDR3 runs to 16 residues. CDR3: CASSEWAGGQYNEQFF. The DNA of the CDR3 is TGTGCCAGCAGTGAATGGGCGGGAGGCCAATACAATGAGCAGTTCTTC. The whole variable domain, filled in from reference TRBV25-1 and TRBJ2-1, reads EADIYQTPRYLVIGTGKKITLECSQTMGHDKMYWYQQDPGMELHLIHYSYGVNSTEKGDLSSESTVSRIRTEHFPLTLESARPSHTSQYLCASSEWAGGQYNEQFFGPGTRLTVL.

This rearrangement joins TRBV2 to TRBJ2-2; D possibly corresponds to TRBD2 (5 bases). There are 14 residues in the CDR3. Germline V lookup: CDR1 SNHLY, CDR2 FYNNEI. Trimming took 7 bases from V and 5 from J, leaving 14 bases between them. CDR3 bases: TGTGCCAGCACTCCGGTGCCGGGGACCGGGGAGCTGTTTTTT. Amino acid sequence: CASTPVPGTGELFF.

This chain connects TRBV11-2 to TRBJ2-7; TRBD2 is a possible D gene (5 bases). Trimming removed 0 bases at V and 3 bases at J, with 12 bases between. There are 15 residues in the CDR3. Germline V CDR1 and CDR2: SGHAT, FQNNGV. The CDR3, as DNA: TGTGCCAGCAGCTTAGATTCCGGGAAGGGCTACGAGCAGTACTTC. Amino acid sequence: CASSLDSGKGYEQYF. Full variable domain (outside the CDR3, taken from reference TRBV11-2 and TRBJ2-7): EAGVAQSPRYKIIEKRQSVAFWCNPISGHATLYWYQQILGQGPKLLIQFQNNGVVDDSQLPKDRFSAERLKGVDSTLKIQPAKLEDSAVYLCASSLDSGKGYEQYFGPGTRLTVT.

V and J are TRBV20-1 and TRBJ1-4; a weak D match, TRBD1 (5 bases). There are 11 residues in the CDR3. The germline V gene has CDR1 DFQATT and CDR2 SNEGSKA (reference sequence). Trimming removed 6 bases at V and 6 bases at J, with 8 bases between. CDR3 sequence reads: CSAPRDEKLFF. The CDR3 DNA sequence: TGCAGTGCCCCCAGGGATGAAAAACTGTTTTTT.

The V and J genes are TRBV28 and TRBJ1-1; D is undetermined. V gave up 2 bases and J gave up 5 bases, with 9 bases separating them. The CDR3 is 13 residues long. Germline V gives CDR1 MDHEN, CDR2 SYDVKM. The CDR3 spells CASSLRARTEAFF. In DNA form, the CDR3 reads TGTGCCAGCAGTTTAAGAGCCAGGACTGAAGCTTTCTTT. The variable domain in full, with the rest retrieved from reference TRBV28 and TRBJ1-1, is DVKVTQSSRYLVKRTGEKVFLECVQDMDHENMFWYRQDPGLGLRLIYFSYDVKMKEKGDIPEGYSVSREKKERFSLILESASTNQTSMYLCASSLRARTEAFFGQGTRLTVV.

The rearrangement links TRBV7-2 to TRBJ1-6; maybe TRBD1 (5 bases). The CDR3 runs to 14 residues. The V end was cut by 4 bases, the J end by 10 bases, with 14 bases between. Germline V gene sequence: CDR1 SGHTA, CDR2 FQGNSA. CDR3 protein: CASSSLGGESPLHF. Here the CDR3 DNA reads TGTGCCAGCAGCTCCCTTGGGGGGGAGTCACCCCTCCACTTT.

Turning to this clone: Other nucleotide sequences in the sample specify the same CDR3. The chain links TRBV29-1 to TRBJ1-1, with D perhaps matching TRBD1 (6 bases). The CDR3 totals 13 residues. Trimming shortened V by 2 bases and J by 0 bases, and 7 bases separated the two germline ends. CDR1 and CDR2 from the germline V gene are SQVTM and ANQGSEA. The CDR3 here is CSVETGMNTEAFF. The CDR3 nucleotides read TGCAGCGTTGAAACAGGGATGAACACTGAAGCTTTCTTT.

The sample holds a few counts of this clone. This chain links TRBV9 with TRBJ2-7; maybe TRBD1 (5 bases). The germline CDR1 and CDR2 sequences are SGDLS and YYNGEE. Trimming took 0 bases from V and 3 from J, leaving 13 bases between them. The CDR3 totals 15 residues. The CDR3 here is CASSVDWSGIYEQYF. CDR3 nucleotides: TGTGCCAGCAGCGTAGATTGGTCAGGGATCTACGAGCAGTACTTC.

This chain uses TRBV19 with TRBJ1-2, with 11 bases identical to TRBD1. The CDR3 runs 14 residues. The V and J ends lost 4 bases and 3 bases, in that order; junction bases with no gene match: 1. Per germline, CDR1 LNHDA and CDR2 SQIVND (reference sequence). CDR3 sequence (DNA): TGTGCCAGTAGTAGGGGACAGGGGGACTATGGCTACACCTTC. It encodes CASSRGQGDYGYTF.

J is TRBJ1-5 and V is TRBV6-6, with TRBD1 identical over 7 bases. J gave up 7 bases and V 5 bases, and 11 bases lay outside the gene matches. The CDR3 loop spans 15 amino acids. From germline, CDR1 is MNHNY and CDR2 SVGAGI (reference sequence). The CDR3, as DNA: TGTGCCAGCAGTCTCCGCCGGGACAGCGGGCAGCCCCAGCATTTT. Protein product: CASSLRRDSGQPQHF.

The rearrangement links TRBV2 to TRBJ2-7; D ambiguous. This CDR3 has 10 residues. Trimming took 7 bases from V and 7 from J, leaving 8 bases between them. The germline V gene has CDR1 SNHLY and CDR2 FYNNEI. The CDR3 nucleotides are TGTGCCAGCAAGGGTAGGGAGCAGTACTTC. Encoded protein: CASKGREQYF.